This is a list of T cell receptor beta chains from one sample in a study of graft-versus-host responses after intestinal transplantation. Clones were read by immunoSEQ multiplex PCR, and TCRdb kept only the in-frame ones, dropping some. The sample holds 40,000 to 55,000 clones; 89% are singletons and the top ten take over 0.55%. For these TCRs, the target antigens are not known. The input for sequencing was unstimulated CD4+ T cells sorted from spleen or lymph node cells, taken before transplant. The receptors derive from a human donor who was the organ donor for an intestinal transplant. Each CDR3 is given with its conserved first and last residue. A D gene is named only where the DNA matches it firmly.

d_gene,v_gene,CDR3aa
TRBD1,TRBV5-4,CASRNGQGPYEQYF
-,TRBV7-2,CASSLSGVDNEQFF
TRBD1,TRBV29-1,CSVTKGTGDTGELFF
-,TRBV6-5,CASRFRGSNQPQHF
-,TRBV5-8,CASSLGPRGYTF
TRBD2,TRBV27,CASSFSGSQVSSYNEQFF
TRBD1,TRBV6-6,CASGISGTGGNQPQHF
-,TRBV25-1,CASSGAGRTDTQYF
TRBD2,TRBV6-1,CASTPLAGGRVEQFF
-,TRBV11-2,CASSSKLTGELFF
-,TRBV6-1,CASVRTASTYEQYF
TRBD1,TRBV28,CASSPEQGYGRDTQYF
-,TRBV5-1,CASSLVVGGMYTEAFF
TRBD2,TRBV15,CATSREKGLAGFNTQYF
-,TRBV28,CASTGMLNTEAFF
-,TRBV28,CASSQQGGDEKLFF
TRBD1,TRBV6-6,CASSLGQGRDTEAFF
-,TRBV21-1,CASSFSLGRTNEKLFF
TRBD1,TRBV30,CAWSPGTVYYGYTF
-,TRBV9,CASNEGAYEQYF
-,TRBV7-7,CASSLGQGGSYEQYF
-,TRBV28,CASRPRKDEQFF
-,TRBV6-6,CASSFSRTNNQPQHF
-,TRBV28,CASSLSWVSVQQETQYF
-,TRBV4-2,CASSPEPTGSSYEQYF
TRBD2,TRBV18,CASSRLAEETQYF
-,TRBV15,CATSRDSLNYGYTF
-,TRBV7-2,CASSLQNQPQHF
TRBD2,TRBV2,CASSWGLAAQETQYF
TRBD2,TRBV27,CASSPQVGTRGSYEQYF
TRBD2,TRBV16,CASSQMVAGTYEQYF
TRBD2,TRBV5-1,CASSPLALSTDTQYF
-,TRBV20-1,CSARARNEQYF
-,TRBV15,CATSRGESSEQFF
-,TRBV11-1,CASSTQAGGYSPLHF
-,TRBV19,CASSIQRDSYEQYF
TRBD2,TRBV28,CASSLTSGGQETQYF
TRBD2,TRBV10-2,CASSASGTSGLPHEQYF
-,TRBV5-4,CASSLGDSLTYEQYF